This passage covers 8 T cell receptor beta chains from one sample sequenced in a study of blood T cell repertoires in COVID-19. The repertoire was sequenced with immunoSEQ multiplex PCR; TCRdb's copy has only in-frame clones and lacks some. Of 65,000 to 90,000 clones detected, roughly 85% appear once; the ten largest clones hold more than 20%. The source material was peripheral blood. These receptors were collected from a man in his sixties with active or convalescent COVID-19.

The V and J genes are TRBV19 and TRBJ1-1; D not resolved. Germline V gene sequence: CDR1 LNHDA, CDR2 SQIVND (reference sequence). V was clipped by 7 bases and J by 3 bases, with 6 bases between them. CDR3 length: 11 amino acids. The CDR3 loop is CASNQDTEAFF. CDR3 sequence (DNA): TGTGCCAGTAACCAGGACACTGAAGCTTTCTTT.

This rearrangement joins TRBV9 to TRBJ2-3; 10 bases match TRBD2. J was trimmed by 1 base and V by 4 bases; bases with no gene match: 3. The CDR3 is 15 amino acids. CDR1 and CDR2 from the germline V gene are SGDLS and YYNGEE. The CDR3 spells CASSSLAGGTDTQYF. CDR3 sequence (DNA): TGTGCCAGCAGCTCCCTAGCGGGGGGCACAGATACGCAGTATTTT.

This clone was observed once. J is TRBJ1-2 and V is TRBV2; TRBD1 agrees at 7 bases. V was clipped by 6 bases and J by 6 bases; unmatched bases: 7. Per germline, CDR1 SNHLY and CDR2 FYNNEI. The CDR3 has 13 amino acids. CDR3 sequence reads: CASRERQGDGYTF. CDR3 bases: TGTGCCAGCAGGGAAAGACAGGGTGATGGCTACACCTTC.

The rearrangement uses TRBV5-6 and TRBJ1-6; D perhaps matches TRBD1 (5 bases). The CDR3 extends over 15 amino acids. Germline lookup yields CDR1 SGHDT and CDR2 YYEEEE. V dropped 4 bases and J dropped 6 bases, with 14 bases sitting between them. The DNA of the CDR3 is TGTGCCAGCAGCCCAAGACAGACTTCTAATTCACCCCTCCACTTT. Its translation: CASSPRQTSNSPLHF.

There are a few counts of this clone. The chain combines TRBV11-2 with TRBJ1-2; tentative D call: TRBD1 (5 bases). V lost 0 bases and J lost 4, with 9 bases in between. Germline V gene data show CDR1 as SGHAT and CDR2 as FQNNGV. The CDR3 is 14 amino acids. The CDR3: CASSLEQGTYGYTF. The CDR3 coding sequence is TGTGCCAGCAGCTTAGAGCAGGGTACCTATGGCTACACCTTC.

This chain joins TRBV30 and TRBJ2-3, with TRBD1 as a possible D gene (5 bases). The CDR3 runs to 14 residues. Per the germline V gene, CDR1 is GTSNPN and CDR2 is SVGIG (reference sequence). Trimming cost V 1 base and J 5 bases, with 13 bases left between them. The CDR3 DNA follows: TGTGCCTGGAGTGGGGGCCGTCACAGAGATACGCAGTATTTT. It specifies CAWSGGRHRDTQYF. Supplemented by reference TRBV30 and TRBJ2-3, the full variable domain reads SQTIHQWPATLVQPVGSPLSLECTVEGTSNPNLYWYRQAAGRGLQLLFYSVGIGQISSEVPQNLSASRPQDRQFILSSKKLLLSDSGFYLCAWSGGRHRDTQYFGPGTRLTVL.

This clone has a handful of counts. V gene TRBV29-1 combines with J gene TRBJ2-1; a weak D match, TRBD1 (6 bases). Germline values: CDR1 SQVTM, CDR2 ANQGSEA. This CDR3 contains 18 residues. Trimming cost V 4 bases and J 7 bases, with 29 bases left between them. This CDR3 is CSVGPPPGHRAGGNEQFF. The CDR3 nucleotides read TGCAGCGTTGGACCCCCGCCGGGTCACAGGGCGGGTGGGAATGAGCAGTTCTTC.

The chain carries TRBV6-2 or TRBV6-3 and TRBJ2-2, with 15 bases identical to TRBD2. The V gene end was trimmed by 4 bases and the J gene end by 6 bases; junction bases not matched to a gene: 9. Germline assignment: CDR1 MNHEY and CDR2 SVGEGT. The CDR3 length is 18 residues. The CDR3 bases are TGTGCCAGCAGTTCCGGACTAGCGGGGGGGCATTATTCCGGGGAGCTGTTTTTT. It specifies CASSSGLAGGHYSGELFF.